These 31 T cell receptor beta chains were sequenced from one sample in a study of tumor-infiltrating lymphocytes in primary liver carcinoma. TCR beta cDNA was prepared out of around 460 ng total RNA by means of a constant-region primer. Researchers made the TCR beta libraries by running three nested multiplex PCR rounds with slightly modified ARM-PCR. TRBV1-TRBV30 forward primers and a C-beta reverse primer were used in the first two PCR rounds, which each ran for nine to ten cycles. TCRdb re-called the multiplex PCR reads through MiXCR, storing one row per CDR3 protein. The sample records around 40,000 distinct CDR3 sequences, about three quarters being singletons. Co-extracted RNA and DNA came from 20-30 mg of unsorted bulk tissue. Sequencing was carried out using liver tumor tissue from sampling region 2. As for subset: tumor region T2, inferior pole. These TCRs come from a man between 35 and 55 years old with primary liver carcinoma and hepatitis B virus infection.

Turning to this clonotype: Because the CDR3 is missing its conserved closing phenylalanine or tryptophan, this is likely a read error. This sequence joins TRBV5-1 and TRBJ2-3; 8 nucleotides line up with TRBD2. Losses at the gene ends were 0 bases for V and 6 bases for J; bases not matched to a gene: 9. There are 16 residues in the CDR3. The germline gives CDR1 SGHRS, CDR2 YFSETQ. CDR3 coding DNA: TGCGCCAGCAGCTTGGCACCAAGCGGGAGTGGGGATACGCAGTATTTA. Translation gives CASSLAPSGSGDTQYL.

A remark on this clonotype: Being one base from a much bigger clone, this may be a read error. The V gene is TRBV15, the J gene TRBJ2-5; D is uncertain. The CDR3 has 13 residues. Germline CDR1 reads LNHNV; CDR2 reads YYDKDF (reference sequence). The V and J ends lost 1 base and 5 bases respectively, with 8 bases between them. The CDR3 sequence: CATSRGQRETQYF. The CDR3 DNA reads TGTGCCACCAGCAGAGGTCAACGGGAGACCCAGTACTTC.

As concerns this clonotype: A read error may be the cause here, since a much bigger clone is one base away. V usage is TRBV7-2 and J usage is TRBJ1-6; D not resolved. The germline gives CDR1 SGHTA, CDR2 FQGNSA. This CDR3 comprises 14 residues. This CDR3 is CASSQQLANSPLYF. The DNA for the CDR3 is TGTGCCAGCAGCCAACAGCTTGCTAATTCACCCCTCTACTTT. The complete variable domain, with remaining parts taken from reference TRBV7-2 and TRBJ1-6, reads GAGVSQSPSNKVTEKGKDVELRCDPISGHTALYWYRQSLGQGLEFLIYFQGNSAPDKSGLPSDRFSAERTGGSVSTLTIQRTQQEDSAVYLCASSQQLANSPLYFGNGTRLTVT.

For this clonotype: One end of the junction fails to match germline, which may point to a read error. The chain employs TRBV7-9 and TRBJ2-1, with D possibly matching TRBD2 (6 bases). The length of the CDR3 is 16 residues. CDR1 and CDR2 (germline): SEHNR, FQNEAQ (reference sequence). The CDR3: CASGGIQRCAYNEEFF. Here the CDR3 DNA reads TGTGCCAGCGGAGGGATTCAGCGATGTGCTTACAATGAGGAGTTCTTC.

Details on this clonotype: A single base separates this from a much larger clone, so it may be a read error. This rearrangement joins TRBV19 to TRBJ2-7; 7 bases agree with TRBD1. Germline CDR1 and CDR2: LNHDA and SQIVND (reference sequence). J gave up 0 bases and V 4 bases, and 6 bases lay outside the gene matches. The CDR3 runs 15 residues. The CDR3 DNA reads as TGTGCCAGTAGTACGAGGGGGACAGTCTCCTACGAGCAGTACTTC. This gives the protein CASSTRGTVSYEQYF.

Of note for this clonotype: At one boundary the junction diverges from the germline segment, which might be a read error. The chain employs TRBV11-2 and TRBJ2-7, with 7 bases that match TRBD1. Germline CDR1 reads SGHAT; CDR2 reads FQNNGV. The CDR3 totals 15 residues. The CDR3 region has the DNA TGTGCCAGCAGTTTAGGGGGCGGGCTCCGCTACGAGCATTACTTC. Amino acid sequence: CASSLGGGLRYEHYF.

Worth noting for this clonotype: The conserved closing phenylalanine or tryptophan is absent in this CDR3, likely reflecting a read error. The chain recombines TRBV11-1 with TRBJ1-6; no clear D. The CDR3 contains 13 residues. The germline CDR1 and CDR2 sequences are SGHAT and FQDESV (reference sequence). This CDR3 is CASSRTLVSLLHL. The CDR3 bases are TGTGCCAGCAGCCGGACTCTGGTTTCACTCCTCCACCTT.

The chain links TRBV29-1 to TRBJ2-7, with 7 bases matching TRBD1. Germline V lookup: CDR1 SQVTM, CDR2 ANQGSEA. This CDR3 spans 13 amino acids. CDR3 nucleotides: TGCAGTATTGCCCCGACAGGGCCCCACGAGCAGTACTTC. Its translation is CSIAPTGPHEQYF.

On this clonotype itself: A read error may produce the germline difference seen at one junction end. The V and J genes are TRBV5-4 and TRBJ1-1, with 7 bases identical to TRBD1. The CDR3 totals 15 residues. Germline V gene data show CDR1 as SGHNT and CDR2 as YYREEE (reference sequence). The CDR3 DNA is TGTGCTAGCAGCTCGCGACAGGGCGAGGACACTGAAGCCTTCTTT. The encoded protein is CASSSRQGEDTEAFF.

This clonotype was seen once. The CDR3 DNA sequence: TGTGCCAGCAGCTCTGAGGGAAGTTCTGTTGAAGCCCGCACAGATACGCAGTATTTT. Protein sequence: CASSSEGSSVEARTDTQYF. The chain uses TRBV11-1 and TRBJ2-3; D may be TRBD2 (5 bases). Germline CDR1 is SGHAT and CDR2 is FQDESV (reference sequence). This CDR3 has 19 amino acids. V lost 4 bases, J lost 1 base, and 24 bases lay in between.

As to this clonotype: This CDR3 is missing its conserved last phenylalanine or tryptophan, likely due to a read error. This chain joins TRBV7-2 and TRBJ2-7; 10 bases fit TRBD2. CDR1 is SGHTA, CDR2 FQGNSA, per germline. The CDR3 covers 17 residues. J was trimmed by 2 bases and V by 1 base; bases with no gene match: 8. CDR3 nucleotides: TGTGCCAGCAGCTTAGACTATCGACTAGCGGGCACCTACGAGCAGTACTTA. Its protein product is CASSLDYRLAGTYEQYL.

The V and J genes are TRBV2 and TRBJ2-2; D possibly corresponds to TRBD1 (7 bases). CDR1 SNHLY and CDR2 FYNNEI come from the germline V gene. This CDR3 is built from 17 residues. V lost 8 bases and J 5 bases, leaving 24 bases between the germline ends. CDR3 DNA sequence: TGTGCCAGCTGTGTCCCGGTGGAGGGGGCGATAACCGGGGAGCTGTTTTTT. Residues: CASCVPVEGAITGELFF.

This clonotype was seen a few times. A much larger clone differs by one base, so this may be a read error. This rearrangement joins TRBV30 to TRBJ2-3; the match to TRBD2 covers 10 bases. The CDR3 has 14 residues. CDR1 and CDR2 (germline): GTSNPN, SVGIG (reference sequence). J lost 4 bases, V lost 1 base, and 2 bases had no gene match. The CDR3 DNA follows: TGTGCCTGGAGTGAACTAGCGGGACCAGATACGCAGTATTTT. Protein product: CAWSELAGPDTQYF.

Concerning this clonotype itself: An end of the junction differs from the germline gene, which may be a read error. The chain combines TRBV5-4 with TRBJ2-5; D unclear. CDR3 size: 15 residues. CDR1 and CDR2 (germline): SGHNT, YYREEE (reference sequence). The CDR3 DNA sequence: TGTGCCAACAGCTTGAACTCTGACAACCAAGAGGCCCAGTACTTC. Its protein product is CANSLNSDNQEAQYF.

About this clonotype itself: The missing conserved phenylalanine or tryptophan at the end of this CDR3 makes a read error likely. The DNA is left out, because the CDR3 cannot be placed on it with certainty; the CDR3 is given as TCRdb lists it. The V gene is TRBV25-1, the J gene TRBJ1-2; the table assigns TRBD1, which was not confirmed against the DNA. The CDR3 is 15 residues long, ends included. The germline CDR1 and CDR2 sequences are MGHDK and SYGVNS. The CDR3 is CAISSRDSQGYGYTL.

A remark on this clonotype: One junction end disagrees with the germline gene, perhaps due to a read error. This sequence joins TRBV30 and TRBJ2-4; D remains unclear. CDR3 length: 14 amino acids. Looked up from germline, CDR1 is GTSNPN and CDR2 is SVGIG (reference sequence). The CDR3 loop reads CAVESSVAKNMQYF. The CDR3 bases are TGTGCCGTGGAGAGTTCGGTAGCCAAAAACATGCAGTATTTC.

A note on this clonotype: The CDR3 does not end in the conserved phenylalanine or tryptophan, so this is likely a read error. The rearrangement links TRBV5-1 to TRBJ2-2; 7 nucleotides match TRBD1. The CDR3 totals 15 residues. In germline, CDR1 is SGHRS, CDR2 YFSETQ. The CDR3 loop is CASSDRVPNTGELFS. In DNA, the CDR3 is TGCGCCAGCAGTGACAGGGTCCCGAACACCGGTGAGCTGTTTTCT.

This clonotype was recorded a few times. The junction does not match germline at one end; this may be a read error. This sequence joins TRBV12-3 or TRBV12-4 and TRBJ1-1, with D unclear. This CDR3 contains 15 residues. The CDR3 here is CACSLVSGQGTEAFF. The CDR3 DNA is TGTGCCTGCAGTTTAGTCTCAGGCCAAGGGACTGAAGCTTTCTTT.

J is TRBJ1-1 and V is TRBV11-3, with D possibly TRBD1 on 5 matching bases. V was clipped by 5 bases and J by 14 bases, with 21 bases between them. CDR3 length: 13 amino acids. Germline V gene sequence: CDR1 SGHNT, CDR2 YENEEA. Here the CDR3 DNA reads TGTGCCAGCAGCACAGGTTTGAATACTGAAACCTTCTTT. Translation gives CASSTGLNTETFF. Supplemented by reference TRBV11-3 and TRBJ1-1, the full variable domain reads EAGVVQSPRYKIIEKKQPVAFWCNPISGHNTLYWYLQNLGQGPELLIRYENEEAVDDSQLPKDRFSAERLKGVDSTLKIQPAELGDSAVYLCASSTGLNTETFFGQGTRLTVV.

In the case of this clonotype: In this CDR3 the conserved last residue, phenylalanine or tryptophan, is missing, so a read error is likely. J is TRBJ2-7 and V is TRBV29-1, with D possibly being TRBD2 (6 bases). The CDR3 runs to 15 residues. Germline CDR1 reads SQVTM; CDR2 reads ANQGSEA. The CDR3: CGVVDPGGSSYEQYS. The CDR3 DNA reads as TGCGGCGTTGTAGATCCAGGAGGGAGCTCCTACGAGCAGTACTCC.

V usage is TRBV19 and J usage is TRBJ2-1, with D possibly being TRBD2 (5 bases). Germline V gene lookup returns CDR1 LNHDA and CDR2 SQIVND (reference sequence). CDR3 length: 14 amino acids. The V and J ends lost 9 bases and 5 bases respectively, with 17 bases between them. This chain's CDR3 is CARQLDPDDNEQFF. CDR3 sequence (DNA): TGTGCCAGACAACTAGACCCCGATGACAATGAGCAGTTCTTC.

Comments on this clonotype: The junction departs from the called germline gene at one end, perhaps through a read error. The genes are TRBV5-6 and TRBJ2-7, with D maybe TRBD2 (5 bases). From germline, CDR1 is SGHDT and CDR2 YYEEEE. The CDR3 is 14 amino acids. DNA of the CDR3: TGTGCCAGCAGCTCAACCGTTGCTAGCAACGAGCAGAACTTC. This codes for CASSSTVASNEQNF.

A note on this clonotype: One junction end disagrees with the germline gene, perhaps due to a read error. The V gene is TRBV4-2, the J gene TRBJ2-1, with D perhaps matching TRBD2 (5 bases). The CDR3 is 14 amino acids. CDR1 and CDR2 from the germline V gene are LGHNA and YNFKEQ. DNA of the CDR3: TGTGCCGGCAGCCAAGAACTAGAAACGAATGAGCAATTCTTC. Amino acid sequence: CAGSQELETNEQFF.

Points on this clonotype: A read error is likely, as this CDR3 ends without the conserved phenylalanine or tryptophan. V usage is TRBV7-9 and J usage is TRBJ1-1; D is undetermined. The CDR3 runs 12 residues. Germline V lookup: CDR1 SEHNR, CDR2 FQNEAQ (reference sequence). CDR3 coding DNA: TGTACCAGCAGCCGTCCGGAGACTGAAGCTTTCTCT. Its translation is CTSSRPETEAFS.

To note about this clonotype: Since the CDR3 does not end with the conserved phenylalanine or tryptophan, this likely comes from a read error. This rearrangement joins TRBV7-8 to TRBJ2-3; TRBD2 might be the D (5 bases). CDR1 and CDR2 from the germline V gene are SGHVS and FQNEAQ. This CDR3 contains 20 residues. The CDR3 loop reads CTSSLWVGSGMALKINTQYL. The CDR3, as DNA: TGTACCAGCAGCTTATGGGTTGGATCCGGGATGGCCCTAAAGATAAATACGCAGTATTTA.

CDR3: CSDDSGYDYTF. The CDR3 coding sequence is TGCAGCGACGACAGCGGCTACGACTACACCTTC. The chain employs TRBV29-1 and TRBJ1-2; TRBD1 might be the D (5 bases). The CDR3 is 11 amino acids. The germline V and J ends were trimmed by 7 bases and 10 bases, with 16 bases remaining between them. The germline gives CDR1 SQVTM, CDR2 ANQGSEA.

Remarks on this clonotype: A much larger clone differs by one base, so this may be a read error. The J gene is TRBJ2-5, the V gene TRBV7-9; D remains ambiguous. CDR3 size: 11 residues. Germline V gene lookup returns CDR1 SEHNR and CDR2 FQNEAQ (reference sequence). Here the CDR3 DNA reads TGTGCCAACAGCTCGCTGGAGACCCAGTACTTC. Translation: CANSSLETQYF.

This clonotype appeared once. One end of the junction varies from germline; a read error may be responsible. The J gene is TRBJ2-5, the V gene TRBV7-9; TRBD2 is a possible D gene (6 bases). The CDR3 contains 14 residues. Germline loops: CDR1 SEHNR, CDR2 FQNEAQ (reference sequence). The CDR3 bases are TGTTCCAGCAGCTTAATAGGGACTTCCGATGCCCAGTACTTC. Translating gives CSSSLIGTSDAQYF. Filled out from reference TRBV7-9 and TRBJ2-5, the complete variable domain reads DTGVSQNPRHKITKRGQNVTFRCDPISEHNRLYWYRQTLGQGPEFLTYFQNEAQLEKSRLLSDRFSAERPKGSFSTLEIQRTEQGDSAMYLCSSSLIGTSDAQYFGPGTRLLVL.

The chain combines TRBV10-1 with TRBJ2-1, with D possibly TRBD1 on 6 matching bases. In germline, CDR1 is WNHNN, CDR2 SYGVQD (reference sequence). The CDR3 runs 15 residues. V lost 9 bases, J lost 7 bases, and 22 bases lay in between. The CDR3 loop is CASGDQSRGGNEQFF. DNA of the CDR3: TGCGCCAGTGGTGACCAGAGCAGGGGTGGAAATGAGCAGTTCTTC.

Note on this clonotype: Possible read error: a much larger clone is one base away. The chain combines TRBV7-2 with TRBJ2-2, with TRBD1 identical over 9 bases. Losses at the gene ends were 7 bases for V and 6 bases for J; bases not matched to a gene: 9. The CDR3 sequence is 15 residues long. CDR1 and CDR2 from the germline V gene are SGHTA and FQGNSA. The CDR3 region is CASIPRDRAAGELFF. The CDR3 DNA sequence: TGTGCCAGCATCCCGCGGGACAGGGCGGCCGGGGAGCTGTTTTTT.

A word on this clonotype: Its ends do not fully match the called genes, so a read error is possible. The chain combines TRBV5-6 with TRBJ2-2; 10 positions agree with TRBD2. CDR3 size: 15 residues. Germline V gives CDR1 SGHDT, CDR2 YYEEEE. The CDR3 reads CAGSRISGRTGELFF. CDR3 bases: TGTGCCGGCAGCCGGATTAGCGGGAGGACCGGGGAGCTGTTTTTT. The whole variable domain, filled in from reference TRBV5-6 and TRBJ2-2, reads DAGVTQSPTHLIKTRGQQVTLRCSPKSGHDTVSWYQQALGQGPQFIFQYYEEEERQRGNFPDRFSGHQFPNYSSELNVNALLLGDSALYLCAGSRISGRTGELFFGEGSRLTVL.